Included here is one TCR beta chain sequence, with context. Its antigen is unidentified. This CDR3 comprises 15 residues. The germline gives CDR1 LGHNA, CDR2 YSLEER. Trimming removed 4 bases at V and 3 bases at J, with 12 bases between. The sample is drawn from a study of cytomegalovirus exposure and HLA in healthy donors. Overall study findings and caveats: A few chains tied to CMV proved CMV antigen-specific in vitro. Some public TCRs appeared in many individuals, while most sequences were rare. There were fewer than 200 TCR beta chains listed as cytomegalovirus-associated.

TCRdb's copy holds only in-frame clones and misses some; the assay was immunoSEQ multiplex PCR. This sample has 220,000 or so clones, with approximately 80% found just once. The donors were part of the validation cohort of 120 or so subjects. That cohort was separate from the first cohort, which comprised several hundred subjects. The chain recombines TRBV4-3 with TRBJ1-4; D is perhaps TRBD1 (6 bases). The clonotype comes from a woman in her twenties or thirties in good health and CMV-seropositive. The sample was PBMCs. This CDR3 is CASSLSDRSNEKLFF. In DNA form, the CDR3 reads TGCGCCAGCAGCCTCTCGGACAGATCTAATGAAAAACTGTTTTTT.